Below, one T cell receptor (beta chain) is given with its context. The specificity of this receptor is unknown. There are no base qualities to consult, and no much larger clone falls within one base. Library creation used the immunoSEQ multiplex PCR assay. For the multiplex PCR, a mixture combining 60 forward primers for TCR Vbeta segments and 13 reverse primers for TCR Jbeta segments was used. A multiplex PCR assay on genomic DNA amplified the CDR3 region of rearranged TCR beta genes. On the Illumina HiSeq System, the amplified TCR beta libraries were sequenced as 87-base-pair reads. In the original analysis: A later analysis counted about 80 million unique TCR beta chains across the 670 or so repertoires, and roughly 9.9 million of these chains were shared by at least two donors. To remove PCR and sequencing errors, raw reads were error-corrected and collapsed into unique sequences using a nearest-neighbor algorithm that merged closely related sequences. V, D and J gene segments were assigned by aligning CDR3 sequences to IMGT reference sequences. For a sequence to be retained, a match of at least six nucleotides to both a V gene segment and a J gene segment was required. A rearrangement counted as productive if the CDR3 had no stop codons and remained in frame with V and J, and every other rearrangement counted as non-productive. CDR3 was defined according to IMGT convention as the region running from the second conserved V-encoded cysteine to the conserved J-encoded phenylalanine. The earlier analysis of more than 450 of the donors excluded sequences that lacked an unambiguous match to a single V gene segment. An earlier analysis of 500 to 600 of the donors classified V segments as functional when productive rearrangements were above 56.7% and as segregating when the standard deviation between donors was above 5%. To diagnose cytomegalovirus status from the catalog of TCR beta chain sequences, a statistical classification framework was built. In a later analysis, TCR nucleotide sequences were compared against IMGT/GENE-DB human TR gene sequences so that V and J genes could be assigned. Using the TCRdist pipeline, a later analysis assigned CDR3 sequences along with most-parsimonious VDJ recombination scenarios. In a later analysis, each TCR beta chain was defined by its CDR3 amino acid sequence together with its V-gene family, and reads without a unique V-gene family were excluded. In a later analysis, around 600 highly shared, low-generation-probability nucleotide sequences were removed to address suspected cross-contamination and a sequencing artifact. In a later analysis, a clonal expansion index for each public chain was calculated from normalized within-repertoire ranks of inferred template counts. Generation probabilities in a later analysis came from a VDJ recombination model fitted to out-of-frame rearrangements, and those results were checked against IGoR. In a later analysis, hypergeometric tests were used to score TCR-TCR, TCR-HLA and TCR-CMV co-occurrence, with a repertoire-size bias correction applied to TCR pairs. In a later analysis, false discovery rates were estimated by permuting HLA or CMV assignments 20 times. A later analysis grouped co-occurring TCRs with DBSCAN, adding TCRdist sequence similarity when clustering within HLA-allele-positive subsets. Repertoires with fewer than 30,000 or more than 120,000 public chains were left out of co-occurrence clustering, as were four to six repertoires with anomalous nucleotide sharing. In TCRdb, the immuneACCESS table is reduced to in-frame sequences with V and J assigned. These tables do not hold every clone; where another copy was compared, an unresolved V gene accounts for under half, and the others remain unexplained. The V and J calls and clone size were taken over from that table, and D and trimming were inferred from the DNA. In all, the sample holds 160,000 or so clones, and roughly 80% of those were seen once. The top ten clones comprise about 2.3% of the sample.

CDR1 and CDR2 (SGHVS, FQNEAQ) derive from the germline V gene. V loses 6 bases, J loses 8 bases, and the germline ends lie 22 bases apart. The CDR3 has 15 amino acids, counting the end cysteine and phenylalanine. The sequence is cut down to CDR3 DNA, 45 bases in frame from base 1. The cohort consisted of hundreds of healthy bone marrow donors. At the time of sampling, every cohort member was nominally healthy, though immune exposures that went unrecorded were likely present. The donor was CMV seronegative and belonged to the group of 350 or so seronegative cohort members. A peripheral blood sample was collected from each donor, and TCR beta sequencing was performed on peripheral blood mononuclear cells. The Qiagen DNeasy Blood Extraction Kit was used to extract genomic DNA from the blood cell samples. The sample originates from a study of cytomegalovirus exposure and HLA in healthy donors (dated by TCRdb to 2016 to 2017). For the study in its entirety: An earlier analysis of 587 of the donors reported approximately 260 Gb of sequence data and 117 million unique TCR beta sequences obtained from some 170 million T cells. Around 300 gigabases of sequencing data and tens of millions of unique TCR sequences were included in an early release covering about 700 HLA-typed donors. On average, around 240,000 unique TCR beta nucleotide sequences were sequenced per donor among some 430 genotyped donors of the cohort, with 15% to 20% of those sequences being non-productive. Of the approximately 400 genotyped donors, about 80% fell in the genetic ancestry cluster associated with self-reported Caucasian donors. Along with the approximately 700-subject first cohort, a separate validation cohort of approximately 110 different subjects was used. The number of donors typed differed by locus, with roughly 629-640 for A, B, C, DRB1 and DQB1, around 520 for DQA1, approximately 580 for DPA1, and under 490 for DPB1. Alongside the repertoire data, information on donor age, sex, ethnicity and CMV serostatus was compiled. The study profiled the T cell repertoires of some 610 subjects by immunosequencing and related them to cytomegalovirus serostatus. The later analysis used no new phenotypic data to find candidate immune exposures, relying instead on TCR beta sequences and their occurrence across donors. Both class I and class II loci were covered by HLA typing, at four-digit resolution. In an earlier analysis of about 590 of the donors, high-throughput TCR beta sequencing was used to judge whether each TCR beta V gene segment behaved as functional or pseudogenic. Every repertoire in the discovery cohort had been generated on one and the same sequencing platform. Genome-wide SNP genotypes for about 65% of the roughly 700 donors were used in a later genetic analysis, which treated that subset as a discovery cohort. To predict cytomegalovirus infection status, the study combined high-throughput TCR immunosequencing, statistical association of individual TCRs with disease status, and machine learning. The study was designed to test whether signatures of past pathogen exposure could be identified by cataloging public T cell receptors. A later analysis re-analyzed previously published TCR beta repertoires from 550 to 700 donors and added high-resolution HLA genotyping to study TCR occurrence patterns. Four or five DR-DQ haplotypes were handled as single units for association and clustering, since linkage in the cohort was strong. Results and caveats for the whole study, not just this receptor: Most TCR sequences were observed very rarely across donors, whereas some public TCRs were present in many individuals. In an earlier analysis of around 600 of the donors, most TCR beta V segments were observed in productive rearrangements about 87% or about 30% of the time, broadly matching IMGT annotations. The classifier was reported to diagnose cytomegalovirus status with high specificity and sensitivity in both the original and validation cohorts. A group of highly shared sequence variants was considered likely to be a technical artifact of the sequencing pipeline. An association between a missense DCLRE1C variant and V-gene and J-gene trimming of TCR beta chains was found in a later genetic analysis and replicated in an independent cohort. A later genetic analysis reported fewer N-insertions in productive TCRs among donors in an Asian-associated ancestry cluster than the roughly 700-donor mean. Only TCR beta chains were sequenced in this cohort, and the absence of alpha or paired-chain data limited detectable features. At a false discovery rate of 0.05, a later analysis linked approximately 18,000 TCR beta sequences to specific HLA alleles. When HLA alleles, especially DR and DQ, strongly co-occurred, attributing TCR associations to individual alleles was difficult. Roughly uniform sequencing depth across donors was assumed in presence/absence analyses, although this assumption may not hold. The study listed 150 to 200 TCR beta chains as associated with cytomegalovirus. Seventeen rarely observed V segments, including chromosome 9 orphons, were excluded from the earlier analysis of approximately 500 of the donors because counts were too low. According to the authors, the approach could potentially be generalized to other disease states and immunological phenotypes. In a later analysis, HLA-associated TCR beta chains were found to be more clonally expanded and to have lower generation probabilities than equally common non-associated chains. Some IMGT-functional V segments, including TRBV6-2 and TRBV6-3, could not be distinguished by the 87-base-pair reads and were therefore excluded. A later analysis found that TCR association rates varied across HLA loci, with DRB1 alleles showing the most associated TCRs and HLA-C alleles the fewest. In vitro tests confirmed that a few of the cytomegalovirus-associated TCR beta chains recognize cytomegalovirus antigens. In a later analysis, several top co-occurrence clusters were reported to appear linked to parvovirus B19, influenza, CMV and Epstein-Barr virus. A further reported finding was that TCR beta sequences accurately predicted the HLA-A and HLA-B alleles for most subjects in the first cohort. The only immune exposure information available for the cohort was CMV serostatus. Linkage disequilibrium might explain the correlated functional status among segregating V segments, but an unknown experimental factor could not be ruled out. According to a later analysis, most CMV-associated TCR beta chains appeared to be HLA-restricted, and the HLA associations seemed to be driven largely by CMV exposure. HLA typing was unavailable for some donors at each locus, so association tests used only the typed subset.

The receptor was isolated from a female donor in good health and CMV-seronegative. Sequencing used PBMCs. The chain links TRBV7-8 with TRBJ1-1; a confident D gene designation cannot be given. In nucleotides, the sequence is TGTGCCAGCAGACCTCGGCCCCGTCAGGATGGAGAAGCTTTCTTT. This gives the protein CASRPRPRQDGEAFF.